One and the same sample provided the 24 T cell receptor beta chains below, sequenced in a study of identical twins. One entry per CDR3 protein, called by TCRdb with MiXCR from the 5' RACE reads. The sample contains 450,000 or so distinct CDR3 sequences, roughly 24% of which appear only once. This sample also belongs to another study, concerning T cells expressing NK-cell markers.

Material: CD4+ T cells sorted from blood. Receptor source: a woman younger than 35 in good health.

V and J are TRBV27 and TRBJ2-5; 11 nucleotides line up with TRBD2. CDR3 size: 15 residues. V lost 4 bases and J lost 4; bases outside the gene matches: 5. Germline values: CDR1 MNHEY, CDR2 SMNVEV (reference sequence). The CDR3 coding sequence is TGTGCCAGCAGTTCGTTAGCGGGAGGGCTAGAGACCCAGTACTTC. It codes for CASSSLAGGLETQYF.

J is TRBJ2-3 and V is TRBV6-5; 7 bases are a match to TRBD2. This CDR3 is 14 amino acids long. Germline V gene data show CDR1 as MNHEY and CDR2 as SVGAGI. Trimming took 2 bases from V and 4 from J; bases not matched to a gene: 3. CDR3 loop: CASSYLGGADTQYF. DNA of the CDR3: TGTGCCAGCAGTTACCTGGGGGGGGCAGATACGCAGTATTTT.

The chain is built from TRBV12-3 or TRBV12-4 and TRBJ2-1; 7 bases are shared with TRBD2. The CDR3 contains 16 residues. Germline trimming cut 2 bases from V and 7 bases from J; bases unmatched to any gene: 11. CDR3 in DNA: TGTGCCAGCAGTTTATTGGGAGGGTTGGCAATTAATGAGCAGTTCTTC. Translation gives CASSLLGGLAINEQFF.

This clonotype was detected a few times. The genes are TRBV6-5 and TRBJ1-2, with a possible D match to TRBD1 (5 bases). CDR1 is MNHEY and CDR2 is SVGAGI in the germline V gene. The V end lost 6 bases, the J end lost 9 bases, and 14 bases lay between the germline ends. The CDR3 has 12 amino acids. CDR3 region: CASSSGFSRYTF. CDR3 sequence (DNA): TGTGCCAGCAGCTCAGGGTTTTCGCGCTACACCTTC.

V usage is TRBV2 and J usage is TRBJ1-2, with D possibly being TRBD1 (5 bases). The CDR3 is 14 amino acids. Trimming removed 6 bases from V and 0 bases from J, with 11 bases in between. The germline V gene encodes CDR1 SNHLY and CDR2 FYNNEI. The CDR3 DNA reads TGTGCCAGCAGATCGGCAGGGACTAACTATGGCTACACCTTC. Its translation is CASRSAGTNYGYTF.

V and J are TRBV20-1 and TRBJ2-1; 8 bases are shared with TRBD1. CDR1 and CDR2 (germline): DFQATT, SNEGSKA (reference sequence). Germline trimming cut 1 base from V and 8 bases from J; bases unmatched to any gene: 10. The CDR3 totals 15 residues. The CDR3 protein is CSARGTGFLGDEQFF. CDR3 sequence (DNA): TGCAGTGCTAGAGGGACAGGGTTTTTGGGGGATGAGCAGTTCTTC.

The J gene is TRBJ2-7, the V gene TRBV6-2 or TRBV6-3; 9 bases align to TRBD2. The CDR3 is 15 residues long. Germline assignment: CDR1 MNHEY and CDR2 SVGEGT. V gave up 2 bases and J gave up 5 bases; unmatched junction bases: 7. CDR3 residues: CASSYGIAGAHEQYF. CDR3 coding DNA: TGTGCCAGCAGTTACGGGATAGCGGGAGCTCACGAGCAGTACTTC.

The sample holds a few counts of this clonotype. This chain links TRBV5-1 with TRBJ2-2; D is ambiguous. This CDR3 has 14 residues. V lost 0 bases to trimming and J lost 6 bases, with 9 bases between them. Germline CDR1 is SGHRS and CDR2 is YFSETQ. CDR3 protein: CASSLGFGPGELFF. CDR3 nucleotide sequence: TGCGCCAGCAGCTTGGGTTTCGGTCCCGGGGAGCTGTTTTTT.

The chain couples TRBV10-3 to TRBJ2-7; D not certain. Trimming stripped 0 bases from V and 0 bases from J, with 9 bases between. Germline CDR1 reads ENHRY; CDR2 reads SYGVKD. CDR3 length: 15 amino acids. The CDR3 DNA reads TGTGCCATCAGTGAGTCGGAACCGGGCTCCTACGAGCAGTACTTC. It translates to CAISESEPGSYEQYF.

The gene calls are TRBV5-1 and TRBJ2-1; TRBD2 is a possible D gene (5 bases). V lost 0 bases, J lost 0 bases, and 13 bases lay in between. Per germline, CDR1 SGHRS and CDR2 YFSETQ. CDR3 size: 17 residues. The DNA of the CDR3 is TGCGCCAGCAGCTTGGCCGCTAGCAGCTACTCCTACAATGAGCAGTTCTTC. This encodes CASSLAASSYSYNEQFF.

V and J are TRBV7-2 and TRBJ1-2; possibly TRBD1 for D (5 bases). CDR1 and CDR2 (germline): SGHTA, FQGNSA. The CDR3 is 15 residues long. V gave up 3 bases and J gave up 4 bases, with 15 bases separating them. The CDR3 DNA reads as TGTGCCAGCAGCTTTTCCGGGGGTGGCGGCTATGGCTACACCTTC. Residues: CASSFSGGGGYGYTF.

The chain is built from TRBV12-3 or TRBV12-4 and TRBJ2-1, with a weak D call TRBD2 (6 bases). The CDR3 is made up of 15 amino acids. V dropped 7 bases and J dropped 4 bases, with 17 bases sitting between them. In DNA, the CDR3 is TGTGCCAGCACCCTCGGCGTCGCGGGATACAATGAGCAGTTCTTC. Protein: CASTLGVAGYNEQFF.

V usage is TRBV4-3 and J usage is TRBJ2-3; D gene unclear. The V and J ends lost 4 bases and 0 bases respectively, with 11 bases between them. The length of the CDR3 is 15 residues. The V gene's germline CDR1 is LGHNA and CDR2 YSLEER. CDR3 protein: CASSRQLVSTDTQYF. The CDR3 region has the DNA TGCGCCAGCAGCCGCCAGCTTGTGAGCACAGATACGCAGTATTTT.

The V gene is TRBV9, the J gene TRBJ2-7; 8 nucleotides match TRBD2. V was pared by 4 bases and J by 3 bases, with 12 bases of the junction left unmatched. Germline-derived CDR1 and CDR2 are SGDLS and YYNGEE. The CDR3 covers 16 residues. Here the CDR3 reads CASSPLGSGSFYEQYF. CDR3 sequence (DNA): TGTGCCAGCAGCCCTCTCGGGAGCGGGAGTTTCTACGAGCAGTACTTC.

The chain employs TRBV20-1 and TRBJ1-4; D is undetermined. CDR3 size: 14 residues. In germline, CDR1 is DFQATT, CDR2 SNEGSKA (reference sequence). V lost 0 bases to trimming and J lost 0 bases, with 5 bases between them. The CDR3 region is CSAREPPTNEKLFF. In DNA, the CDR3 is TGCAGTGCTAGAGAACCCCCAACTAATGAAAAACTGTTTTTT.

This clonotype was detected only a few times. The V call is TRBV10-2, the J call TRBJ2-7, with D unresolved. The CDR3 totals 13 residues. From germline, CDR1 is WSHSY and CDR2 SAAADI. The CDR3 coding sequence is TGCGCGGCCGGGCCGGTCTTGATCGACGAGCAGTACTTC. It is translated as CAAGPVLIDEQYF.

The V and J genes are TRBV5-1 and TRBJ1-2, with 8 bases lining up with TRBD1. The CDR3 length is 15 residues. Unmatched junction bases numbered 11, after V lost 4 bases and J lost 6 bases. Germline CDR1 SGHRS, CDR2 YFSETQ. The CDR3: CASSTQGARVDGYTF. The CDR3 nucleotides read TGCGCCAGCAGCACGCAGGGGGCGCGGGTGGATGGCTACACCTTC.

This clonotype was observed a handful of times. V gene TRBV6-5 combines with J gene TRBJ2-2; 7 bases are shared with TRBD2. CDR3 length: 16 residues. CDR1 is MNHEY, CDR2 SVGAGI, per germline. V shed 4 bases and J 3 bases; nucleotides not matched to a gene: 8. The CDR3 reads CASSSGGSVDTGELFF. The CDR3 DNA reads TGTGCCAGCAGTTCGGGCGGGAGTGTAGACACCGGGGAGCTGTTTTTT.

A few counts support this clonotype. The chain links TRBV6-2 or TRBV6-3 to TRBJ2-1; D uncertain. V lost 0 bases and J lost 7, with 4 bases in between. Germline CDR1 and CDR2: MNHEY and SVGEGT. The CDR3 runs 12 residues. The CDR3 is CASSYSRNEQFF. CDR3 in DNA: TGTGCCAGCAGTTACTCTCGGAATGAGCAGTTCTTC.

CDR3 coding DNA: TGTGCCAGCAGAATGAACACCGGGGAGCTGTTTTTT. Its protein product is CASRMNTGELFF. The chain uses TRBV7-2 and TRBJ2-2; no reliable D call. Germline V lookup: CDR1 SGHTA, CDR2 FQGNSA. The CDR3 length is 12 residues. Trimming left V 6 bases short and J 1 base short, with 3 bases between.

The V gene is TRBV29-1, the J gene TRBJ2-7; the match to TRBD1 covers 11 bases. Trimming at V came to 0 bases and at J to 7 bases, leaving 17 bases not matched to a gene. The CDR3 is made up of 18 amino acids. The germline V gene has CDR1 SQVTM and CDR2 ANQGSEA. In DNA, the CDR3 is TGCAGCGTTGAAGATCCTGTAGTGAGGACAGGGGGCTTAAGGGAGCAGTACTTC. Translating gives CSVEDPVVRTGGLREQYF.

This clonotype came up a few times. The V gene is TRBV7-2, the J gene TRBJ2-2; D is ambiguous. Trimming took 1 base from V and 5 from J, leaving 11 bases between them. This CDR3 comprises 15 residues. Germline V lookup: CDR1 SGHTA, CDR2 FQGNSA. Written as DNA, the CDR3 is TGTGCCAGCAGCTTAGGGGGTAGTAAAACCGGGGAGCTGTTTTTT. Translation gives CASSLGGSKTGELFF.

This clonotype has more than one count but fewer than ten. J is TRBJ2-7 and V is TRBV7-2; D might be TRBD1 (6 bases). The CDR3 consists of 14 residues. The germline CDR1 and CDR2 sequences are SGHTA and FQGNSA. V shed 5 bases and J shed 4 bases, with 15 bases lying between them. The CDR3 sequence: CASSAQTGTYEQYF. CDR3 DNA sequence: TGTGCCAGCAGCGCACAGACAGGAACGTACGAGCAGTACTTC.

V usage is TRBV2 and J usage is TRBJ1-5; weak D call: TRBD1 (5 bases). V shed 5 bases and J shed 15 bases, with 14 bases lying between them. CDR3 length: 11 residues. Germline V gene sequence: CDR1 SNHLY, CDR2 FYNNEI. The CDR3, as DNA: TGTGCCAGCAGTTGGGGCCAGCTAAGGCATTTT. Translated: CASSWGQLRHF.